This T cell receptor (beta chain) is drawn from a study of T cells in localized non-small cell lung cancer. Assay: immunoSEQ multiplex PCR; the TCRdb copy retains only in-frame clones and omits some. The sample holds roughly 72,000 clones, roughly 90% seen once. This clone was observed once. Its target is not known. Study outcomes and limitations: It remains possible that heterogeneity exists, since only one tumor region was sequenced. Adjacent lung was found to contain a median approximately 62 of the top 100 tumor clones.

Germline CDR1 is MNHNS and CDR2 is SASEGT. V was clipped by 7 bases and J by 4 bases, with 16 bases between them. The CDR3 is 14 residues long. The source of this sequence is a male donor aged 60 or older with stage III squamous cell lung carcinoma. This specimen was peripheral blood, taken before any cancer treatment. The chain employs TRBV6-1 and TRBJ2-5; perhaps TRBD1 as D (6 bases). The CDR3 sequence: CASTPRGLRETQYF. The CDR3 DNA reads as TGTGCCAGCACCCCCAGGGGCCTTAGAGAGACCCAGTACTTC.